The sequence of this T cell receptor beta chain was determined in a study of CD8+ T cells in alopecia areata. The sequencing template was cDNA reverse transcribed from extracted RNA. The data were produced by immunoSEQ multiplex PCR, yet TCRdb's version contains in-frame clones alone and is incomplete. Among approximately 150,000 clones listed, about 51% were seen once. CDR1 and CDR2 from the germline V gene are SQVTM and ANQGSEA. This CDR3 spans 13 amino acids. J lost 8 bases, V lost 0 bases, and 6 bases had no gene match. The receptor's source is a human donor with alopecia areata. This chain links TRBV29-1 with TRBJ1-2; 7 nucleotides agree with TRBD1. The specimen was CD4+ T cells sorted from blood, collected at week 0. Here the CDR3 DNA reads TGCAGCGTTGAAGATCAAGGGGACAGCGGCTACACCTTC. Translation gives CSVEDQGDSGYTF.